This TCR beta chain is drawn from a study of technical replicates of blood from four donors. The CDR3 has 13 residues. The V gene's germline CDR1 is MDHEN and CDR2 SYDVKM. The junction had 7 bases not matched to a gene; V was cut back by 7 bases and J by 8 bases. The table came from immunoSEQ multiplex PCR; TCRdb's copy has only in-frame clones and leaves some out. The sample shows under 90,000 clones, less than 95% of them seen only once. Sequenced material: T cells isolated from PBMCs. The receptor was isolated from a human donor in good health. The chain joins TRBV28 to TRBJ1-4, with TRBD1 matching 7 bases. The CDR3 sequence: CASTNIRGEKLFF. The DNA for the CDR3 is TGTGCCAGCACCAATATCAGGGGGGAAAAACTGTTTTTT. Based on the CDR3 plus reference TRBV28 and TRBJ1-4, the full variable domain is DVKVTQSSRYLVKRTGEKVFLECVQDMDHENMFWYRQDPGLGLRLIYFSYDVKMKEKGDIPEGYSVSREKKERFSLILESASTNQTSMYLCASTNIRGEKLFFGSGTQLSVL.